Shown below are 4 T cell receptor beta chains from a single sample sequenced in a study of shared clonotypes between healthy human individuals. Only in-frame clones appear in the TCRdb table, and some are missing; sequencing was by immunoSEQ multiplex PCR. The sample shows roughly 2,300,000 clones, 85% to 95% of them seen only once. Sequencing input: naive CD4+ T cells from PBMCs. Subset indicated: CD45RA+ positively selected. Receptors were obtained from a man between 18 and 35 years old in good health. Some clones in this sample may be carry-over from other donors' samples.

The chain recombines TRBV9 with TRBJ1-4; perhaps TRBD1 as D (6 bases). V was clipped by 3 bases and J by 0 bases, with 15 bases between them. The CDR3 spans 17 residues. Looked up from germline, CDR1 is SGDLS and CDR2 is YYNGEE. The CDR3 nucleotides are TGTGCCAGCAGCGCACGGACAGCGACTTCAACTAATGAAAAACTGTTTTTT. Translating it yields CASSARTATSTNEKLFF. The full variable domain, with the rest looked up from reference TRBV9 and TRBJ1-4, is DSGVTQTPKHLITATGQRVTLRCSPRSGDLSVYWYQQSLDQGLQFLIQYYNGEERAKGNILERFSAQQFPDLHSELNLSSLELGDSALYFCASSARTATSTNEKLFFGSGTQLSVL.

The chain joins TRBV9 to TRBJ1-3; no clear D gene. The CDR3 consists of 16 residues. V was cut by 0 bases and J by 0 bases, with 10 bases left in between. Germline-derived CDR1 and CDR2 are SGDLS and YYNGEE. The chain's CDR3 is CASSVATASSGNTIYF. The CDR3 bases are TGTGCCAGCAGCGTAGCCACAGCGAGCTCTGGAAACACCATATATTTT.

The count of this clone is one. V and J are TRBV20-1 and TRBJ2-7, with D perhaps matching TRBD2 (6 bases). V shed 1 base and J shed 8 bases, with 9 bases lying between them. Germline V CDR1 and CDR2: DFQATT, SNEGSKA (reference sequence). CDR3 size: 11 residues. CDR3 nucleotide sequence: TGCAGTGCTAGAGCGGGAGCCCAGCAGTACTTC. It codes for CSARAGAQQYF.

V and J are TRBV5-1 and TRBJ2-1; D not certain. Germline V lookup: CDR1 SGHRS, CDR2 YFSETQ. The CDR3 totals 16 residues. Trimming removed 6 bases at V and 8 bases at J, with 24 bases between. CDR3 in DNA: TGCGCCAGCAACTATGGTAAGGTCTTATCCTCCCATGAGCAGTTCTTC. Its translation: CASNYGKVLSSHEQFF.